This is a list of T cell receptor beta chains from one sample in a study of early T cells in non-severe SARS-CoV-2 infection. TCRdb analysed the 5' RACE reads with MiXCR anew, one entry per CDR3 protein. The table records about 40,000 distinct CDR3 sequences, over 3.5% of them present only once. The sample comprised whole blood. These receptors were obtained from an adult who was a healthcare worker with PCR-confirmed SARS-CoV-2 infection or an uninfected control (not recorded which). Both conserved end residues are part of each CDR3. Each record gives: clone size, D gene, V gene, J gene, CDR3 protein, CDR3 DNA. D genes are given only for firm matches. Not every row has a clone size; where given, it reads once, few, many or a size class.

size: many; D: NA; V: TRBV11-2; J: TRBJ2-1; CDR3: CASSLTRYEWFF; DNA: TGTGCCAGCAGCTTAACCAGGTATGAGTGGTTCTTC
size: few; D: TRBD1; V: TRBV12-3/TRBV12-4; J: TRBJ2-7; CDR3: CASRGQVSGEQYF; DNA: TGTGCCAGCAGAGGACAGGTTTCGGGGGAGCAGTACTTC
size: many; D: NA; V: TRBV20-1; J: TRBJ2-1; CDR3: CSASGARDNEQFF; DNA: TGCAGTGCGTCAGGGGCCCGCGACAATGAGCAGTTCTTC
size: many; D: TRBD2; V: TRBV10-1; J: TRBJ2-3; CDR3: CASSDRAGGTPDTQYF; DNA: TGCGCCAGCAGTGACCGAGCGGGGGGCACCCCAGATACGCAGTATTTT
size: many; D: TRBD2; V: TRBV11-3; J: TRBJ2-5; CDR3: CASSLGLAGGQETQYF; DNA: TGTGCCAGCAGCTTAGGACTAGCGGGGGGCCAAGAGACCCAGTACTTC
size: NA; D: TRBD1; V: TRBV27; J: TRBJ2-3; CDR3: CASSGQGTDTQYF; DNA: TGTGCCAGCAGCGGACAGGGGACAGATACGCAGTATTTT
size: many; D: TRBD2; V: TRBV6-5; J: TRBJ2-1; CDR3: CASSLTSSSYNEQFF; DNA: TGTGCCAGCAGTCTGACTAGCTCCTCCTACAATGAGCAGTTCTTC
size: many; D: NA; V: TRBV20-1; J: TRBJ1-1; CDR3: CSARPGSTTEAFF; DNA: TGCAGTGCTAGACCAGGGTCCACCACTGAAGCTTTCTTT
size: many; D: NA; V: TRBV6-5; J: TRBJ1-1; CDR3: CASQSKTEAFF; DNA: TGTGCCAGCCAGTCCAAGACTGAAGCTTTCTTT
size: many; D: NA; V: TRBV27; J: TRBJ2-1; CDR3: CASRPPLADNEQFF; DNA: TGTGCCAGCAGGCCCCCTCTAGCTGACAATGAGCAGTTCTTC
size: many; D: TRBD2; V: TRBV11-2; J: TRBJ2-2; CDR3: CASSLAGGYTGELFF; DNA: TGTGCCAGCAGCCTAGCGGGAGGCTACACCGGGGAGCTGTTTTTT
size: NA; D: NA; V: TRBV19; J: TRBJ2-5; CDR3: CASSMRETQYF; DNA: TGTGCCAGTAGTATGAGAGAGACCCAGTACTTC
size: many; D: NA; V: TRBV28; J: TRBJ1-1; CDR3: CASSLGHGAFF; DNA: TGTGCCAGCAGTCTAGGACACGGGGCTTTCTTT
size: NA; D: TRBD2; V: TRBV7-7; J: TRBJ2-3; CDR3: CASSTGLAGSTDTQYF; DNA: TGTGCCAGCAGCACCGGCCTAGCGGGGTCCACAGATACGCAGTATTTT
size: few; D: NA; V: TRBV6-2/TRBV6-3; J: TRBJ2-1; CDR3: CASHSGDGVPWEQFF; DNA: TGTGCCAGCCATTCAGGGGACGGAGTCCCATGGGAGCAGTTCTTC
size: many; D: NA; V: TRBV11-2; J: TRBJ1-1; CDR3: CASSSLRARTEAFF; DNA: TGTGCCAGCAGCTCCCTGAGGGCAAGGACTGAAGCTTTCTTT
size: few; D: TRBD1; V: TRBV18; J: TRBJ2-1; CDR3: CASSPFIPTGTGINEQFF; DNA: TGTGCCAGCTCACCATTTATACCCACCGGGACAGGGATCAATGAGCAGTTCTTC
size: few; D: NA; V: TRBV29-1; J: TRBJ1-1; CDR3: CSVAWAMNTEAFF; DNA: TGCAGCGTTGCTTGGGCTATGAACACTGAAGCTTTCTTT
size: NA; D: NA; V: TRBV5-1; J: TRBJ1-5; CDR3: CASSLDGGTHQPQHF; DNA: TGCGCCAGCAGCTTGGACGGGGGAACTCATCAGCCCCAGCATTTT
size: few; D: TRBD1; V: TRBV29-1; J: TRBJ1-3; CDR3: CSVLDRGKNTIYF; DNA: TGCAGCGTTCTAGACAGGGGGAAGAACACCATATATTTT
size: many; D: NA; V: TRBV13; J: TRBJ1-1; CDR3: CASSFPGGQGMNTEAFF; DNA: TGTGCCAGCAGCTTCCCCGGGGGCCAGGGTATGAACACTGAAGCTTTCTTT
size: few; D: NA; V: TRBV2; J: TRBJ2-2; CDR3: CASRGSNTGELFF; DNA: TGTGCCAGCAGGGGTTCCAACACCGGGGAGCTGTTTTTT
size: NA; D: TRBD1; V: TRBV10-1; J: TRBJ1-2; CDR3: CASSPVTGGHGYTF; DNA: TGCGCCAGCAGCCCTGTAACAGGGGGTCATGGCTACACCTTC
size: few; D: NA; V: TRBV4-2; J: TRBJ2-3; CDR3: CASSPTSWRDTQYF; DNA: TGTGCCAGCAGCCCAACTTCGTGGAGAGATACGCAGTATTTT
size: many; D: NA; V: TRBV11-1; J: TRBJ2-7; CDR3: CASSLVDSEQYF; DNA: TGTGCCAGCAGCTTAGTTGACTCCGAGCAGTACTTC
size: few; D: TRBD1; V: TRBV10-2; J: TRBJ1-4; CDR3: CASRAGDREGEKLFF; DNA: TGCGCCAGCAGGGCAGGGGACAGGGAAGGTGAAAAACTGTTTTTT
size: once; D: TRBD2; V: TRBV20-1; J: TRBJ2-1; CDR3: CSATTGLETYNEQFF; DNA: TGCAGTGCCACTACGGGACTAGAAACCTACAATGAGCAGTTCTTC
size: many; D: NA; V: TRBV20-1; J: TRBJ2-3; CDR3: CSARVADTQYF; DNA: TGCAGTGCTAGAGTAGCAGATACGCAGTATTTT
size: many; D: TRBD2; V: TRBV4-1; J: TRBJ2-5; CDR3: CASSQGTSGSSQETQYF; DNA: TGCGCCAGCAGCCAAGGGACTAGCGGGAGTTCCCAAGAGACCCAGTACTTC
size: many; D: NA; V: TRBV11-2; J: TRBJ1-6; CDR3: CASSSMDGNSPLHF; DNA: TGTGCCAGCAGCTCCATGGACGGAAATTCACCCCTCCACTTT
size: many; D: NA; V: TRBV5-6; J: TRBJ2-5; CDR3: CASSSLRGTQYF; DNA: TGTGCCAGCAGCTCGCTGAGGGGTACCCAGTACTTC
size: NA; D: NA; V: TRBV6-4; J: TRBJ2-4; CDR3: CATGTARLGAKNIQYF; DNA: TGTGCCACCGGGACAGCGCGACTAGGGGCCAAAAACATTCAGTACTTC
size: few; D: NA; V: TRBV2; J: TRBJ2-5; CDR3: CASSERTIVAQYF; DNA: TGTGCCAGCAGTGAACGGACAATCGTAGCCCAGTACTTC
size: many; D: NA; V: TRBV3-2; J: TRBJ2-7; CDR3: CASSPRLAAYEQYF; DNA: TGTGCCAGCAGCCCCCGACTAGCGGCCTACGAGCAGTACTTC
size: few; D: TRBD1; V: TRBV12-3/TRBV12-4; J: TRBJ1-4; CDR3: CASRPGQGAGEKLFF; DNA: TGTGCCAGCAGGCCGGGACAGGGGGCTGGAGAAAAACTGTTTTTT
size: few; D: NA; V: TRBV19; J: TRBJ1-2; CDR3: CASSIDQTGNAGYTF; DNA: TGTGCCAGTAGTATAGATCAGACCGGGAACGCAGGCTACACCTTC
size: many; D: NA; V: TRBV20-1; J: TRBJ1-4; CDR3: CSVLILDGRQDEKLFF; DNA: TGCAGTGTCTTGATTCTGGACGGACGCCAAGATGAAAAACTGTTTTTT
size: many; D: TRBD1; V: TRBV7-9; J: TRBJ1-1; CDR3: CASSLGTGDTEAFF; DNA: TGTGCCAGCAGCTTAGGAACAGGGGACACTGAAGCTTTCTTT
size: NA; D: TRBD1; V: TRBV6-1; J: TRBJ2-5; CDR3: CASDRVQETQYF; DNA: TGTGCCAGCGACAGGGTCCAAGAGACCCAGTACTTC
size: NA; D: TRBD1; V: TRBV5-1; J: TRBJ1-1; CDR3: CASSRNQRDRATEAFF; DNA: TGCGCCAGCAGTCGTAATCAACGGGACAGGGCAACCGAAGCTTTCTTT
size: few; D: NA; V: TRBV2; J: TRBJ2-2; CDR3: CASSWNRIDVTGELFF; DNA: TGTGCCAGCAGTTGGAACAGGATAGATGTAACCGGGGAGCTGTTTTTT
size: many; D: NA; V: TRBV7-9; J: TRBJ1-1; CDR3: CASSLINGTNTEAFF; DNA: TGTGCCAGCAGCTTAATAAACGGAACGAACACTGAAGCTTTCTTT
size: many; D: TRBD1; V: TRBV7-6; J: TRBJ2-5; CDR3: CASSLSWDSKETQYF; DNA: TGTGCCAGCAGCTTAAGTTGGGACAGTAAAGAGACCCAGTACTTC